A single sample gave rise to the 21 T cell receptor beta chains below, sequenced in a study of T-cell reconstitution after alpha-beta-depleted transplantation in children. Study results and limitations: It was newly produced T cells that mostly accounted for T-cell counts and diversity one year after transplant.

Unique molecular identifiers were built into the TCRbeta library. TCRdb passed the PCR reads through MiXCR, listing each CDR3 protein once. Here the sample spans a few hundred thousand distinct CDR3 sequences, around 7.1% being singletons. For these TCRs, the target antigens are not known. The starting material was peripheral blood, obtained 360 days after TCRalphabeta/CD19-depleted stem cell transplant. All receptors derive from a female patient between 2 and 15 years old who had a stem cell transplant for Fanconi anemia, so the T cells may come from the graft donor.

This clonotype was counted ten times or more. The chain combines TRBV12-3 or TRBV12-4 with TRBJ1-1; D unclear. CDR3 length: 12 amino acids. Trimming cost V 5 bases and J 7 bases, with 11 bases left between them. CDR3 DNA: TGTGCCAGCAGTCTCCCGCAGATTGAAGCTTTCTTT. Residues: CASSLPQIEAFF.

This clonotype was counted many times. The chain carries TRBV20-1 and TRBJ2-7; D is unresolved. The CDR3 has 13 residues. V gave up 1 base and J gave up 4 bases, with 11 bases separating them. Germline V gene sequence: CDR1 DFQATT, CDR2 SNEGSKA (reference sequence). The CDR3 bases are TGCAGTGCTAGAGGCATCGGCGAATACGAGCAGTACTTC. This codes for CSARGIGEYEQYF.

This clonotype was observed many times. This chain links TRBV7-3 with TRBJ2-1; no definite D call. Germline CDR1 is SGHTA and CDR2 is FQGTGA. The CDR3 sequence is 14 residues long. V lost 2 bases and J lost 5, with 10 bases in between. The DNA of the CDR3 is TGTGCCAGCAGCTTATCCGGCTGGCACAATGAGCAGTTCTTC. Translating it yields CASSLSGWHNEQFF.

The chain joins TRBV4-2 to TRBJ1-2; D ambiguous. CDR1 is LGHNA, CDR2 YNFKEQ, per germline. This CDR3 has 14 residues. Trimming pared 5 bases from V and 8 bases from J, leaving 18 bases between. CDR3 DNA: TGTGCCAGCAGCTCACAAATGGACCGAGGGGGCTACACCTTC. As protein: CASSSQMDRGGYTF.

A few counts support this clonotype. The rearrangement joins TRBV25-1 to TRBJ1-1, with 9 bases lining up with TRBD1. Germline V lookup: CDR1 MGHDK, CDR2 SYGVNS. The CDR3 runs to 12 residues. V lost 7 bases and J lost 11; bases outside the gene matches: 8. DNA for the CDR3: TGTGCCAGCAATACGGGACAGGGTACTGCTTTCTTT. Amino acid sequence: CASNTGQGTAFF.

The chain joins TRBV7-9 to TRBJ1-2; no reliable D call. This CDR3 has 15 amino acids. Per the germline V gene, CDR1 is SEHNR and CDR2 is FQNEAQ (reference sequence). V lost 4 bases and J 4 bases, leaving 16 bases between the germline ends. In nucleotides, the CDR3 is TGTGCCAGCAGCTCCCCCCTCTCAGAGTTCTATGGCTACACCTTC. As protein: CASSSPLSEFYGYTF.

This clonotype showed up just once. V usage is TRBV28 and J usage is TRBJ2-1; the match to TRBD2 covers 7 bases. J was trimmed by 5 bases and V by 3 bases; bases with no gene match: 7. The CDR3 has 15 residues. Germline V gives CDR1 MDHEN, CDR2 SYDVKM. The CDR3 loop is CASSFWGGANNEQFF. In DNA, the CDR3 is TGTGCCAGCAGTTTTTGGGGAGGGGCCAACAATGAGCAGTTCTTC.

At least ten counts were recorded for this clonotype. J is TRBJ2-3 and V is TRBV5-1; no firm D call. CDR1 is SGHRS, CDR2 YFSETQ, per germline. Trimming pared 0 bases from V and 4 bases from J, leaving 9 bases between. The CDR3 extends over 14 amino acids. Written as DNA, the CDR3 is TGCGCCAGCAGCTTGGTCGTCAAAGCAGATACGCAGTATTTT. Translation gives CASSLVVKADTQYF.

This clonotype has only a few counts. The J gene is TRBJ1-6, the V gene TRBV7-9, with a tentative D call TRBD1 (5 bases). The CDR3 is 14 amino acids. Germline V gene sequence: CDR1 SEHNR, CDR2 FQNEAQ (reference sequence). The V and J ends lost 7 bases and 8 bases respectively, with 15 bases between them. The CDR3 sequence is CASKAGRVDSPLHF. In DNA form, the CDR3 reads TGTGCCAGCAAGGCAGGGAGGGTGGATTCACCCCTCCACTTT. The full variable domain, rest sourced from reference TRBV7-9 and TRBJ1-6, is DTGVSQNPRHKITKRGQNVTFRCDPISEHNRLYWYRQTLGQGPEFLTYFQNEAQLEKSRLLSDRFSAERPKGSFSTLEIQRTEQGDSAMYLCASKAGRVDSPLHFGNGTRLTVT.

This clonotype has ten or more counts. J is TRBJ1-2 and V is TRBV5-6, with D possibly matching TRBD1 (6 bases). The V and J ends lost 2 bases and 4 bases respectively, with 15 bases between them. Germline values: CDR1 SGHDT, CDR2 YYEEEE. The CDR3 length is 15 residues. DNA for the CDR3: TGTGCCAGCAGCTTTTTCGAGACAGGACTCTATGGCTACACCTTC. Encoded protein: CASSFFETGLYGYTF.

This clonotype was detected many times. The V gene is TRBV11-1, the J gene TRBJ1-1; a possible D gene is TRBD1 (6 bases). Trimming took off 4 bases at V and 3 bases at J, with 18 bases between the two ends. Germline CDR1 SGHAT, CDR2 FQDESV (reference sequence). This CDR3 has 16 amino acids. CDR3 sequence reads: CASSSGYRWGHTEAFF. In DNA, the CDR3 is TGTGCCAGCAGCTCCGGATACAGATGGGGGCACACTGAAGCTTTCTTT.

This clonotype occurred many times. The CDR3 protein is CSVVASGRYIQYF. As DNA, the CDR3 is TGCAGCGTTGTCGCTAGCGGGAGGTACATTCAGTACTTC. This chain connects TRBV29-1 to TRBJ2-4, with 11 bases fitting TRBD2. The germline V gene encodes CDR1 SQVTM and CDR2 ANQGSEA. Trimming took 4 bases from V and 8 from J; bases not matched to a gene: 4. The CDR3 covers 13 residues. The full variable domain, with the rest looked up from reference TRBV29-1 and TRBJ2-4, is SAVISQKPSRDICQRGTSLTIQCQVDSQVTMMFWYRQQPGQSLTLIATANQGSEATYESGFVIDKFPISRPNLTFSTLTVSNMSPEDSSIYLCSVVASGRYIQYFGAGTRLSVL.

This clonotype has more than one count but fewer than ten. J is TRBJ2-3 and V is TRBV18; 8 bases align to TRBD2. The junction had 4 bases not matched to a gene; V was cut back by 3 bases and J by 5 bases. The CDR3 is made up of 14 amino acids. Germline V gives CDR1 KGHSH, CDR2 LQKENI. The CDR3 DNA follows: TGTGCCAGCTCACCGGCGGGGGGCGGAGATACGCAGTATTTT. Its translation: CASSPAGGGDTQYF.

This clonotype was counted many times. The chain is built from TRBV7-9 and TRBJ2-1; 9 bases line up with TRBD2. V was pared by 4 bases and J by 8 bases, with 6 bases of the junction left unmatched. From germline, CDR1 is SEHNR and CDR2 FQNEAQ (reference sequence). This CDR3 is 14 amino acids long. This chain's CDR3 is CASSWGLAADEQFF. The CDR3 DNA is TGTGCCAGCAGCTGGGGACTAGCCGCCGATGAGCAGTTCTTC.

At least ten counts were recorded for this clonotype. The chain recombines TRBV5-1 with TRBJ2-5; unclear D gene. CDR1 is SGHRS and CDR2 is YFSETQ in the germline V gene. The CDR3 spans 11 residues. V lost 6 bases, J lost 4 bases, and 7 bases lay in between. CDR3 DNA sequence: TGCGCCAGCATCGTTGGAGAGACCCAGTACTTC. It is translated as CASIVGETQYF.

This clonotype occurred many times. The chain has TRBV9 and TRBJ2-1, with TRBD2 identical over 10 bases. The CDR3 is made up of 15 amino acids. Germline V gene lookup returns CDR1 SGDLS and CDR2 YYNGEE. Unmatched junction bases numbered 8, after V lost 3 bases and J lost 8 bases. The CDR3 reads CASSGQRGGLDEQFF. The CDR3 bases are TGTGCCAGCAGCGGTCAGCGGGGGGGGCTGGATGAGCAGTTCTTC.

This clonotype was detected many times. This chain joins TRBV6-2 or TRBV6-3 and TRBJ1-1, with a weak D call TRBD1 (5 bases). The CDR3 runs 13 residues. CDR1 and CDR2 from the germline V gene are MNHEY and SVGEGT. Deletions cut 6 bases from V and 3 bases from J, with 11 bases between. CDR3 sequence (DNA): TGTGCCAGCAGCCAAGGGGCATACACTGAAGCTTTCTTT. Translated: CASSQGAYTEAFF.

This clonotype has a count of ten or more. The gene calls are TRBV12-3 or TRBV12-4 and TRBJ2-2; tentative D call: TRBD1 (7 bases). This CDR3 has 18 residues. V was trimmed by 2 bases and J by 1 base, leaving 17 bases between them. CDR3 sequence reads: CASSLHPPGGRNTGELFF. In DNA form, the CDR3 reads TGTGCCAGCAGTTTACACCCCCCAGGGGGGCGGAACACCGGGGAGCTGTTTTTT.

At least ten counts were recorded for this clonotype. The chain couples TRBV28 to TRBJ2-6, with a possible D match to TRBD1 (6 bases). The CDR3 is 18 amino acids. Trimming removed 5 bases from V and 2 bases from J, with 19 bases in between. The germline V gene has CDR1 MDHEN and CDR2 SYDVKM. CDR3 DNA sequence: TGTGCCAGCAGTCCAACAGGGAGAGGGAAGGCTGGGGCCAACGTCCTGACTTTC. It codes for CASSPTGRGKAGANVLTF.

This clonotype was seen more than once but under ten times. CDR3 sequence (DNA): TGCAGTGCTAGTCAGGGAACCCACGAGCAGTACGTC. This encodes CSASQGTHEQYV. V and J are TRBV20-1 and TRBJ2-7; a weak D match, TRBD1 (5 bases). Trimming stripped 3 bases from V and 5 bases from J, with 11 bases between. The CDR3 runs 12 residues. Germline assignment: CDR1 DFQATT and CDR2 SNEGSKA (reference sequence).

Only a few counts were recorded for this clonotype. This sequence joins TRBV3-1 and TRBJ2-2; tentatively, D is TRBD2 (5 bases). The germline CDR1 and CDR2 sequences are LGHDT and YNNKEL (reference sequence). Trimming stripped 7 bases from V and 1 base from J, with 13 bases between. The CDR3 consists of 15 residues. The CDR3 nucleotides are TGTGCCAGCACCGGGCCCGGAGGGAACACCGGGGAGCTGTTTTTT. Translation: CASTGPGGNTGELFF.